The 14 T cell receptor beta chains below come from one sample, sequenced in a study of blood T cell repertoires in COVID-19. Method: immunoSEQ multiplex PCR; TCRdb's copy keeps in-frame clones and lacks some. The data show around 100,000 clones, just over 85% seen once. Sequencing used peripheral blood. The receptors shown here come from a human donor in a cohort sampled during active COVID-19.

This clone was picked up one time. The V gene is TRBV18, the J gene TRBJ2-1, with TRBD1 matching over 7 bases. Trimming took 3 bases from V and 4 from J; bases not matched to a gene: 0. This CDR3 has 13 residues. Germline lookup yields CDR1 KGHSH and CDR2 LQKENI. The CDR3 bases are TGTGCCAGCTCACCGGGACAGTACAATGAGCAGTTCTTC. This codes for CASSPGQYNEQFF.

The chain combines TRBV29-1 with TRBJ2-1, with 9 bases aligning to TRBD2. This CDR3 has 14 amino acids. With V trimmed by 3 bases and J by 8 bases, 8 bases remained unmatched. Looked up from germline, CDR1 is SQVTM and CDR2 is ANQGSEA. The CDR3 protein is CSVEVASGNHEQFF. CDR3 sequence (DNA): TGCAGCGTTGAGGTCGCTAGCGGGAACCATGAGCAGTTCTTC.

This chain uses TRBV11-2 with TRBJ2-1; 9 nucleotides align to TRBD2. V lost 5 bases, J lost 5 bases, and 7 bases stayed unmatched. The length of the CDR3 is 15 residues. Per the germline V gene, CDR1 is SGHAT and CDR2 is FQNNGV. The CDR3 reads CASSQRRLADNEQFF. DNA for the CDR3: TGTGCCAGCAGCCAAAGGAGACTAGCGGACAATGAGCAGTTCTTC.

The chain recombines TRBV9 with TRBJ2-7; 9 bases line up with TRBD1. The CDR3 has 16 amino acids. Germline CDR1 reads SGDLS; CDR2 reads YYNGEE. The J segment lost 2 bases and the V segment lost 0 bases, leaving 6 bases of the junction unmatched. CDR3 loop: CASSVGIGTGTYEQYF. The CDR3 DNA reads as TGTGCCAGCAGCGTAGGGATCGGGACAGGGACCTACGAGCAGTACTTC.

The chain employs TRBV19 and TRBJ1-5; no reliable D call. Germline CDR1 reads LNHDA; CDR2 reads SQIVND (reference sequence). The V and J ends lost 4 bases and 4 bases respectively, with 17 bases between them. The CDR3 totals 16 residues. This CDR3 is CASSRLPLVGNQPQHF. The CDR3 DNA sequence: TGTGCCAGTAGTAGGTTGCCCTTAGTCGGTAATCAGCCCCAGCATTTT.

The V call is TRBV19, the J call TRBJ2-1; D call uncertain. This CDR3 comprises 14 residues. Per germline, CDR1 LNHDA and CDR2 SQIVND (reference sequence). Trimming took 4 bases from V and 7 from J, leaving 14 bases between them. CDR3 nucleotides: TGTGCCAGTAGTACCCTGCCAGGTCGTAATGAGCAGTTCTTC. Its translation: CASSTLPGRNEQFF.

This chain joins TRBV6-6 and TRBJ2-7; 7 bases match TRBD1. The CDR3 sequence is 15 residues long. V lost 6 bases to trimming and J lost 0 bases; unmatched junction nucleotides: 8. Germline values: CDR1 MNHNY, CDR2 SVGAGI (reference sequence). CDR3 nucleotides: TGTGCCAGCAGCTCCTCCGGGACAGTCTCCTACGAGCAGTACTTC. This gives the protein CASSSSGTVSYEQYF.

The V call is TRBV21-1, the J call TRBJ2-5; the listed D gene, TRBD1, was not tested against the DNA. TRBV21-1 corresponds to a pseudogene. This CDR3 spans 22 amino acids. In DNA form, the CDR3 reads TGTGCCAGCAGCAAAACAAGTGGGTCGGGGACAGGGGCACCAAGCAAACAAGAGACCCAGTACTTC. It translates to CASSKTSGSGTGAPSKQETQYF.

A word on this clone: Sequence at one end of the junction differs from germline and may be a read error. The chain uses TRBV12-3 or TRBV12-4 and TRBJ2-1, with D maybe TRBD2 (5 bases). The CDR3 sequence is 10 residues long. CDR3 in amino acids: CASSLWGEIF. The CDR3 nucleotides are TGTGCCAGCAGCCTTTGGGGAGAGATCTTC.

This chain joins TRBV5-1 and TRBJ2-5; possibly TRBD1 for D (5 bases). The germline V gene encodes CDR1 SGHRS and CDR2 YFSETQ. Trimming shortened V by 2 bases and J by 5 bases, and 13 bases separated the two germline ends. The CDR3 is 14 amino acids. CDR3 residues: CASSFVPGQETQYF. The CDR3 DNA sequence: TGCGCCAGCAGCTTCGTTCCAGGGCAGGAGACCCAGTACTTC.

This clone was picked up one time. The V gene is TRBV11-3, the J gene TRBJ2-7; 14 bases fit TRBD2. CDR1 is SGHNT and CDR2 is YENEEA in the germline V gene. V lost 5 bases and J lost 5; bases outside the gene matches: 2. The CDR3 consists of 14 residues. This CDR3 is CASSTGLAGDEQYF. The CDR3, as DNA: TGTGCCAGCAGCACGGGACTAGCGGGAGACGAGCAGTACTTC.

The V call is TRBV28, the J call TRBJ1-1, with D hard to call. V gave up 8 bases and J gave up 1 base, with 5 bases separating them. This CDR3 spans 11 amino acids. Germline CDR1 is MDHEN and CDR2 is SYDVKM. The CDR3 sequence is CASRGNTEAFF. CDR3 in DNA: TGTGCCAGCCGGGGGAACACTGAAGCTTTCTTT.

This rearrangement joins TRBV9 to TRBJ2-1; D uncertain. CDR1 is SGDLS, CDR2 YYNGEE, per germline. The CDR3 runs 14 residues. Trimming left V 3 bases short and J 3 bases short, with 10 bases between. DNA of the CDR3: TGTGCCAGCAGCGACAGAGCACTCTACAATGAGCAGTTCTTC. Translated: CASSDRALYNEQFF.

This chain uses TRBV5-1 with TRBJ2-3; perhaps TRBD1 as D (6 bases). Germline V gives CDR1 SGHRS, CDR2 YFSETQ. The CDR3 has 15 amino acids. Trimming took 0 bases from V and 2 from J, leaving 10 bases between them. CDR3 DNA sequence: TGCGCCAGCAGCTTGGGGACAGTGATCACAGATACGCAGTATTTT. This sequence encodes CASSLGTVITDTQYF. Supplemented by reference TRBV5-1 and TRBJ2-3, the full variable domain reads KAGVTQTPRYLIKTRGQQVTLSCSPISGHRSVSWYQQTPGQGLQFLFEYFSETQRNKGNFPGRFSGRQFSNSRSEMNVSTLELGDSALYLCASSLGTVITDTQYFGPGTRLTVL.